This TCR beta chain was sequenced in a study of shared clonotypes between healthy human individuals. Study observations and caveats: Donor scarcity curtailed the genetic and exposure-history diversity represented herein. Non-shared clonotypes were found to have lower generation probabilities than the clonotypes that were shared by all four of the sorted-subset donors.

On this clone: Its antigen is currently unknown.

Subsets obtained from CD4+ cells comprised CD45RA+ naive and CD45RA-negative memory cells. Repertoires were generated with immunoSEQ multiplex PCR, while TCRdb's copy carries only in-frame clones and drops some. The data hold about 1,500,000 clones, with roughly 96% observed a single time. Per germline, CDR1 ENHRY and CDR2 SYGVKD. This CDR3 has 17 amino acids. Unmatched junction bases numbered 7, after V lost 4 bases and J lost 1 base. The receptor comes from a man aged 25 to 40 in good health. Sequencing was performed on naive CD4+ T cells sorted from blood. Subset of the sample: CD45RA+ positively selected. This chain joins TRBV10-3 and TRBJ2-3; the match to TRBD1 covers 11 bases. In nucleotides, the CDR3 is TGTGCCATCAGTGTGGACAGGGGGCGCTTCGGCACAGATACGCAGTATTTT. Residues: CAISVDRGRFGTDTQYF.